The following is a T cell receptor (beta chain) sequence with its context. No neoadjuvant therapy was given to the selected pancreatic ductal adenocarcinoma patients before their surgery. TCRdb keeps only in-frame clones here, not all; method: immunoSEQ multiplex PCR. In the table there are roughly 20,000 clones, about nine tenths of which are singletons. The record originates from a study of T cells in pancreatic ductal adenocarcinoma. The CDR3 is 16 residues long. The V and J ends lost 5 bases and 3 bases respectively, with 17 bases between them. Per germline, CDR1 SGHKS and CDR2 YYEKEE (reference sequence).

This chain connects TRBV5-5 to TRBJ2-2, with D unresolved. The clonotype was recovered from a human donor with pancreatic ductal adenocarcinoma. Source material: PBMCs. CDR3 sequence reads: CASSDTPSLYTGELFF. CDR3 coding DNA: TGTGCCAGCAGTGACACGCCCTCCTTATACACCGGGGAGCTGTTTTTT.